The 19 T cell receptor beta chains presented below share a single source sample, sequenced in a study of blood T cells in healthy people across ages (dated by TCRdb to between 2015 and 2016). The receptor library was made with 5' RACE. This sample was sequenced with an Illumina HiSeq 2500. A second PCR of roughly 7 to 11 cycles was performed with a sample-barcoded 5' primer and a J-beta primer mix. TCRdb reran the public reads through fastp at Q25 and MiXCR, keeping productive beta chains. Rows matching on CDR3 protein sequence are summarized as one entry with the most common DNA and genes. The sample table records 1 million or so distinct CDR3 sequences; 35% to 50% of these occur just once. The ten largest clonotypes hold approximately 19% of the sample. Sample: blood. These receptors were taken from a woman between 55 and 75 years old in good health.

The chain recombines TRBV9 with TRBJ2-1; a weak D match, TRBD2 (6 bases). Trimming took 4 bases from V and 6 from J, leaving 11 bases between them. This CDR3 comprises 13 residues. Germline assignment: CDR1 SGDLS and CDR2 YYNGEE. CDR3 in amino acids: CASSTRDFNEQFF. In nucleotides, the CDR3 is TGTGCCAGCAGCACCCGGGACTTCAATGAGCAGTTCTTC.

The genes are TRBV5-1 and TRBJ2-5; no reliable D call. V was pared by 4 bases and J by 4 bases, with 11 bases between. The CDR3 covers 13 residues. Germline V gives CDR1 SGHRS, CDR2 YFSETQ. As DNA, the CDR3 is TGCGCCAGCAGCGATCGATGGGCAGAGACCCAGTACTTC. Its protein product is CASSDRWAETQYF.

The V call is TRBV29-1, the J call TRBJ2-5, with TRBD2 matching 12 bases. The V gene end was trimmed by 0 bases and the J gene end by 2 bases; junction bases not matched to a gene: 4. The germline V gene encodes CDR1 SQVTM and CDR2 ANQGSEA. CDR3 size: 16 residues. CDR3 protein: CSVEDRLAGVQETQYF. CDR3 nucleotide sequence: TGCAGCGTTGAAGATCGACTAGCGGGAGTTCAAGAGACCCAGTACTTC. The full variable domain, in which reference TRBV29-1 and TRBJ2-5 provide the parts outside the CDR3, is SAVISQKPSRDICQRGTSLTIQCQVDSQVTMMFWYRQQPGQSLTLIATANQGSEATYESGFVIDKFPISRPNLTFSTLTVSNMSPEDSSIYLCSVEDRLAGVQETQYFGPGTRLLVL.

CDR3 sequence: CASSPGQYGYTF. The CDR3 DNA sequence: TGTGCCAGCTCACCCGGACAGTATGGCTACACCTTC. The chain links TRBV18 to TRBJ1-2; a possible D gene is TRBD1 (6 bases). The CDR3 loop spans 12 amino acids. Germline CDR1 KGHSH, CDR2 LQKENI. The germline V and J ends were trimmed by 3 bases and 5 bases, with 7 bases remaining between them.

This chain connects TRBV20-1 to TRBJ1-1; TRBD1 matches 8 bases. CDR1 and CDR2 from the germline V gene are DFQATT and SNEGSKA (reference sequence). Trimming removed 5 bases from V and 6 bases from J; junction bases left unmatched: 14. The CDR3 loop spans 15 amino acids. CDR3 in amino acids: CSADAPGQEIPEAFF. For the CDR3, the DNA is TGCAGTGCTGATGCTCCGGGACAGGAAATCCCTGAAGCTTTCTTT.

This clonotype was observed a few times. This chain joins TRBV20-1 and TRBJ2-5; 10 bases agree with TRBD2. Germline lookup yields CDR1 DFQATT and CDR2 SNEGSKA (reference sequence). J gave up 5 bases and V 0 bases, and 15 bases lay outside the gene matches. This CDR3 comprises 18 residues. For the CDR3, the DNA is TGCAGTGCTAGAGACCCTGCCGGACCTAGCGGGAGAATGGAGACCCAGTACTTC. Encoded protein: CSARDPAGPSGRMETQYF.

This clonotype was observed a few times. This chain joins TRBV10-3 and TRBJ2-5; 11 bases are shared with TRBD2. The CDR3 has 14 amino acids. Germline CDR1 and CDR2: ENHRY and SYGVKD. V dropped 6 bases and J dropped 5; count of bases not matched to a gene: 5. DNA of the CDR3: TGTGCCATCAGAGGAGTAGCGGGAGGGGAGACCCAGTACTTC. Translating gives CAIRGVAGGETQYF.

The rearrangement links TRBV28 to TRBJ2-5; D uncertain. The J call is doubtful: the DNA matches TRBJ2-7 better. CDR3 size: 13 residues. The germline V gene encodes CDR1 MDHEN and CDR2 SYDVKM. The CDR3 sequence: CASSLGIDYEQYF. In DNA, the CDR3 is TGTGCCAGCAGTTTAGGCATAGACTACGAGCAGTACTTC.

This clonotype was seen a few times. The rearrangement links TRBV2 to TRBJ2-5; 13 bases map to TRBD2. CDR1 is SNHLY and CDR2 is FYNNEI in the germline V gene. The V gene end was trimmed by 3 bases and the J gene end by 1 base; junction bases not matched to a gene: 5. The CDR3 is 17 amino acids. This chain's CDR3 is CASSDGGLAGIQETQYF. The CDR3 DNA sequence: TGTGCCAGCAGTGACGGGGGACTAGCGGGAATCCAAGAGACCCAGTACTTC. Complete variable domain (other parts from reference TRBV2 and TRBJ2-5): EPEVTQTPSHQVTQMGQEVILRCVPISNHLYFYWYRQILGQKVEFLVSFYNNEISEKSEIFDDQFSVERPDGSNFTLKIRSTKLEDSAMYFCASSDGGLAGIQETQYFGPGTRLLVL.

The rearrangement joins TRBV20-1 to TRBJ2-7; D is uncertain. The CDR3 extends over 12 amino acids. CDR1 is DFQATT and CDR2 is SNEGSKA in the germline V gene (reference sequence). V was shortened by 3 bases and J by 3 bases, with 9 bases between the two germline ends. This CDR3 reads CSASENSYEQYF. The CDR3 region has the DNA TGCAGTGCTAGCGAAAATAGCTACGAGCAGTACTTC.

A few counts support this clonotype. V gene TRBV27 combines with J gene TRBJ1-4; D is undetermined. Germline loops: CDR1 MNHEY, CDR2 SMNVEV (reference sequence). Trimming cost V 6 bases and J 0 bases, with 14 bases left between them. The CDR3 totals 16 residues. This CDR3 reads CASRVNSIATNEKLFF. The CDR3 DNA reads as TGTGCCAGCAGAGTGAACAGCATCGCAACTAATGAAAAACTGTTTTTT.

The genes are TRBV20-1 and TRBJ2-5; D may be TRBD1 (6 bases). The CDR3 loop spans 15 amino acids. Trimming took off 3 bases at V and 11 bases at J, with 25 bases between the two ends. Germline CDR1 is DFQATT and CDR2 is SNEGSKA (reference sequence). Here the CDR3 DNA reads TGCAGTGCTAGCACCGACAGGAGCTCCTATAATGAGCAGTACTTC. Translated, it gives CSASTDRSSYNEQYF.

CDR3 nucleotide sequence: TGCAGTGCTAGAGGGGACAGCCCGAGCTCCTACAATGAGCAGTTCTTC. Encoded protein: CSARGDSPSSYNEQFF. The V call is TRBV20-1, the J call TRBJ2-1; the match to TRBD1 covers 7 bases. Germline CDR1 and CDR2: DFQATT and SNEGSKA (reference sequence). V gave up 1 base and J gave up 0 bases; unmatched junction bases: 6. There are 16 residues in the CDR3.

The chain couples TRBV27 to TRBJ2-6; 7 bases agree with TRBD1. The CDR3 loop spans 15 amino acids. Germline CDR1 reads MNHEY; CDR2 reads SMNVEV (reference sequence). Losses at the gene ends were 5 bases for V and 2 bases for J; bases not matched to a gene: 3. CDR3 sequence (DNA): TGTGCCAGCAGTAGGGGGCGGACTGGGGCCAACGTCCTGACTTTC. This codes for CASSRGRTGANVLTF.

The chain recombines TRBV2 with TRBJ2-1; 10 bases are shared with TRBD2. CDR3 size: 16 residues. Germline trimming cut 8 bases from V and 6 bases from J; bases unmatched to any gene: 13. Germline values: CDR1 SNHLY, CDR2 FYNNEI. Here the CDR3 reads CASQPEVLAGLNEQFF. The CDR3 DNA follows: TGTGCCAGCCAACCGGAGGTACTAGCGGGGCTCAATGAGCAGTTCTTC.

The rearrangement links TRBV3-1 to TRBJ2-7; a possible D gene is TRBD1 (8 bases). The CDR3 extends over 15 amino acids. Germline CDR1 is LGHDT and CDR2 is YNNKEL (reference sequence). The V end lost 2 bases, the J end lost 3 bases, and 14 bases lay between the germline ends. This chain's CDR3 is CASSQLNRGGYEQYF. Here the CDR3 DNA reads TGTGCCAGCAGCCAACTTAACAGGGGGGGCTACGAGCAGTACTTC.

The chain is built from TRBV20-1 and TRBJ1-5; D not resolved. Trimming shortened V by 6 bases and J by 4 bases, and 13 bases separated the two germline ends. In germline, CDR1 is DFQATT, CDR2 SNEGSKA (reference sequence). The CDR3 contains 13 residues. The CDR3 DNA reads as TGCAGTGCCCCGGTCCCGGGGAATCAGCCCCAGCATTTT. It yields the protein CSAPVPGNQPQHF.

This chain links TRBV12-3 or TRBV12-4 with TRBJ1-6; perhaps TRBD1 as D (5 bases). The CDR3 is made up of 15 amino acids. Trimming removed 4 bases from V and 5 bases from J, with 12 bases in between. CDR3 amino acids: CASSSQTEDNSPLHF. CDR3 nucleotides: TGTGCCAGCAGTTCCCAGACAGAGGATAATTCACCCCTCCACTTT.

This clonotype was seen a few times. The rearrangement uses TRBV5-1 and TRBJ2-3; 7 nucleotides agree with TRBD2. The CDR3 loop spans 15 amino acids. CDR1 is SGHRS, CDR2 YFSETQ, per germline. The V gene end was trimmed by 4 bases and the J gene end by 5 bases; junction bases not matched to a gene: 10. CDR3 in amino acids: CASSAWRGGGDTQYF. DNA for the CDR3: TGCGCCAGCAGCGCATGGCGTGGCGGGGGAGATACGCAGTATTTT.